Listed here are 26 T cell receptor beta chains from one sample, sequenced in a study of beta chain features in type 1 diabetes. Study-level findings and limits: People with Type 1 diabetes carried modestly yet significantly shorter TCRB CDR3s in all four CD4+ subsets.

Since all of the isolated RNA was reverse transcribed, expressed TCRB transcripts were what got sequenced. Here immunoSEQ multiplex PCR was the method, and the copy in TCRdb shows in-frame clones only, minus some. The table lists hundreds of thousands of clones, more than 13% of them singletons. For these TCRs, the target antigens are not known. Sequences were obtained from naive CD4+ T cells from blood. The receptors come from a man in his late teens or twenties with type 1 diabetes.

The chain combines TRBV27 with TRBJ1-5; D unclear. There are 18 residues in the CDR3. CDR1 MNHEY and CDR2 SMNVEV come from the germline V gene (reference sequence). The V end was cut by 2 bases, the J end by 2 bases, with 19 bases between. The DNA for the CDR3 is TGTGCCAGCAGTTTAACGCCCACCTCAGCGTTGGGCAATCAGCCCCAGCATTTT. The encoded protein is CASSLTPTSALGNQPQHF.

This chain links TRBV6-5 with TRBJ2-1, with 7 bases identical to TRBD1. The CDR3 is 13 residues long. After removal of 5 bases from V and 4 bases from J, the junction contained 2 bases not matched to a gene. CDR1 is MNHEY, CDR2 SVGAGI, per germline. CDR3 amino acids: CASSLQGYNEQFF. DNA of the CDR3: TGTGCCAGCAGTCTACAGGGGTACAATGAGCAGTTCTTC.

This clone was detected only a few times. The J gene is TRBJ2-7, the V gene TRBV10-3; possible D gene TRBD1, 5 bases. The ends were cut back, 0 bases at V and 2 bases at J, with 11 bases in the middle. The germline V gene has CDR1 ENHRY and CDR2 SYGVKD. CDR3 size: 15 residues. The DNA for the CDR3 is TGTGCCATCAGTGAGTCGAATCAGGGAACCTACGAGCAGTACTTC. This sequence encodes CAISESNQGTYEQYF.

V usage is TRBV25-1 and J usage is TRBJ2-3; D possibly corresponds to TRBD2 (6 bases). The V and J ends lost 3 bases and 1 base respectively, with 11 bases between them. This CDR3 contains 15 residues. Germline CDR1 MGHDK, CDR2 SYGVNS. The CDR3 loop is CASSEGGGGTDTQYF. The DNA of the CDR3 is TGTGCCAGCAGTGAGGGGGGAGGCGGCACAGATACGCAGTATTTT. Combining the CDR3 with reference TRBV25-1 and TRBJ2-3 gives the whole variable domain EADIYQTPRYLVIGTGKKITLECSQTMGHDKMYWYQQDPGMELHLIHYSYGVNSTEKGDLSSESTVSRIRTEHFPLTLESARPSHTSQYLCASSEGGGGTDTQYFGPGTRLTVL.

This chain connects TRBV5-1 to TRBJ2-7; 8 nucleotides line up with TRBD2. With V trimmed by 7 bases and J by 0 bases, 3 bases remained unmatched. Germline V gives CDR1 SGHRS, CDR2 YFSETQ. The CDR3 consists of 13 residues. CDR3 bases: TGCGCCAGCGGAAGCGGGAGCTCCTACGAGCAGTACTTC. This encodes CASGSGSSYEQYF.

DNA for the CDR3: TGTGCCAGCAGTTCCCTCCGACAGGTCTTAGACTACGAGCAGTACTTC. This codes for CASSSLRQVLDYEQYF. This chain connects TRBV6-6 to TRBJ2-7, with D perhaps matching TRBD1 (6 bases). Germline V gene data show CDR1 as MNHNY and CDR2 as SVGAGI (reference sequence). The V end lost 4 bases, the J end lost 3 bases, and 19 bases lay between the germline ends. The CDR3 consists of 16 residues.

The chain joins TRBV19 to TRBJ1-5, with a tentative D call TRBD1 (6 bases). This CDR3 has 14 amino acids. Germline V gene sequence: CDR1 LNHDA, CDR2 SQIVND (reference sequence). Trimming removed 5 bases at V and 5 bases at J, with 13 bases between. DNA for the CDR3: TGTGCCAGTAGTCCGGACAGAAATTATCAGCCCCAGCATTTT. It specifies CASSPDRNYQPQHF.

This clone was seen only a few times. The chain combines TRBV29-1 with TRBJ2-7, with D hard to call. CDR3 length equals 15 residues. Germline values: CDR1 SQVTM, CDR2 ANQGSEA. Trimming shortened V by 0 bases and J by 1 base, and 13 bases separated the two germline ends. CDR3 sequence (DNA): TGCAGCGTTGAAGATCAGTCTATGGGGTCCTACGAGCAGTACTTC. This gives the protein CSVEDQSMGSYEQYF.

This chain joins TRBV7-3 and TRBJ2-5; possibly TRBD1 or TRBD2 for D (5 bases each). The CDR3 covers 13 residues. Trimming took off 7 bases at V and 5 bases at J, with 14 bases between the two ends. Looked up from germline, CDR1 is SGHTA and CDR2 is FQGTGA. The CDR3 nucleotides are TGTGCCAGCATGAGGGGCTCGGGGGAGACCCAGTACTTC. Translated: CASMRGSGETQYF.

The chain has TRBV4-3 and TRBJ1-5; maybe TRBD1 (6 bases). V lost 4 bases and J lost 0, with 10 bases in between. The CDR3 extends over 15 amino acids. Germline V lookup: CDR1 LGHNA, CDR2 YSLEER. The CDR3 sequence is CASSLSGASNQPQHF. As DNA, the CDR3 is TGCGCCAGCAGCCTCTCGGGGGCTAGCAATCAGCCCCAGCATTTT.

This clone was seen a few times. This chain's CDR3 is CATNRDRGISGANVLTF. The CDR3 DNA reads as TGTGCAACAAACCGGGACAGGGGGATATCTGGGGCCAACGTCCTGACTTTC. The genes are TRBV5-4 and TRBJ2-6, with 11 bases aligning to TRBD1. In germline, CDR1 is SGHNT, CDR2 YYREEE (reference sequence). The CDR3 is 17 residues long. The variable domain in full, completed from reference TRBV5-4 and TRBJ2-6, reads ETGVTQSPTHLIKTRGQQVTLRCSSQSGHNTVSWYQQALGQGPQFIFQYYREEENGRGNFPPRFSGLQFPNYSSELNVNALELDDSALYLCATNRDRGISGANVLTFGAGSRLTVL.

This clone has only a few counts. Other DNA sequences in the sample encode the same CDR3. This chain uses TRBV20-1 with TRBJ1-2; D call uncertain. Trimming shortened V by 3 bases and J by 5 bases, and 7 bases separated the two germline ends. This CDR3 is built from 11 residues. CDR1 is DFQATT and CDR2 is SNEGSKA in the germline V gene (reference sequence). CDR3 in DNA: TGCAGTGCTAGCCCGGGTTATGGCTACACCTTC. Translation: CSASPGYGYTF.

The rearrangement joins TRBV5-6 to TRBJ2-4; possibly TRBD1 for D (6 bases). With 4 bases removed from V and 4 bases from J, the gap between germline ends came to 15 bases. Germline CDR1 reads SGHDT; CDR2 reads YYEEEE. The CDR3 extends over 15 amino acids. CDR3 protein: CASSIQGSRKNIQYF. CDR3 in DNA: TGTGCCAGCAGCATCCAGGGGAGTAGGAAAAACATTCAGTACTTC.

CDR3 amino acids: CAWRSPTAATGINTQYF. The CDR3 DNA is TGTGCCTGGAGGTCTCCTACTGCAGCGACAGGGATCAATACGCAGTATTTT. This chain links TRBV30 with TRBJ2-3; 7 bases map to TRBD1. Looked up from germline, CDR1 is GTSNPN and CDR2 is SVGIG (reference sequence). The CDR3 is 17 amino acids. V lost 3 bases, J lost 7 bases, and 19 bases stayed unmatched. Based on the CDR3 plus reference TRBV30 and TRBJ2-3, the full variable domain is SQTIHQWPATLVQPVGSPLSLECTVEGTSNPNLYWYRQAAGRGLQLLFYSVGIGQISSEVPQNLSASRPQDRQFILSSKKLLLSDSGFYLCAWRSPTAATGINTQYFGPGTRLTVL.

The V gene is TRBV5-4, the J gene TRBJ2-1; either TRBD1 or TRBD2 may fit D (5 bases each). Between the trimmed V and J ends, which lost 0 bases and 0 bases, there was a span of 16 bases. Germline assignment: CDR1 SGHNT and CDR2 YYREEE (reference sequence). This CDR3 comprises 18 residues. The CDR3 DNA reads TGTGCCAGCAGCTTGGGGGGCCCCGCGGGCGGCTCCTACAATGAGCAGTTCTTC. Amino acids: CASSLGGPAGGSYNEQFF. Full variable domain (missing parts from reference TRBV5-4 and TRBJ2-1): ETGVTQSPTHLIKTRGQQVTLRCSSQSGHNTVSWYQQALGQGPQFIFQYYREEENGRGNFPPRFSGLQFPNYSSELNVNALELDDSALYLCASSLGGPAGGSYNEQFFGPGTRLTVL.

The V gene is TRBV30, the J gene TRBJ1-5, with D perhaps TRBD1 (5 bases). This CDR3 contains 16 residues. Deletions cut 2 bases from V and 2 bases from J, with 16 bases between. Per germline, CDR1 GTSNPN and CDR2 SVGIG (reference sequence). The CDR3 region has the DNA TGTGCCTGGAGTTTAAGGGGCTGGTTGGGCAATCAGCCCCAGCATTTT. This encodes CAWSLRGWLGNQPQHF.

Only a few counts were recorded for this clone. The chain has TRBV4-2 and TRBJ2-3; a possible D gene is TRBD2 (5 bases). This CDR3 is built from 14 residues. Germline CDR1 is LGHNA and CDR2 is YNFKEQ. V was pared by 3 bases and J by 2 bases, with 9 bases between. Here the CDR3 DNA reads TGTGCCAGCAGCCAGGGGAGCCTCACAGATACGCAGTATTTT. This encodes CASSQGSLTDTQYF.

This clone was recorded a few times. The rearrangement links TRBV30 to TRBJ2-2; TRBD2 might be the D (6 bases). The CDR3 contains 14 residues. The V gene lost 4 bases and the J gene lost 3 bases, with 12 bases spanning the gap. The germline gives CDR1 GTSNPN, CDR2 SVGIG (reference sequence). CDR3 region: CAWTQGGYTGELFF. DNA of the CDR3: TGTGCCTGGACCCAAGGAGGGTACACCGGGGAGCTGTTTTTT.

There are a few counts of this clone. This rearrangement joins TRBV6-5 to TRBJ1-2, with TRBD1 as a possible D gene (6 bases). Trimming took off 1 base at V and 4 bases at J, with 13 bases between the two ends. The CDR3 length is 15 residues. CDR1 MNHEY and CDR2 SVGAGI come from the germline V gene. The CDR3 spells CASSYLGGAGYGYTF. For the CDR3, the DNA is TGTGCCAGCAGTTACTTGGGGGGCGCTGGCTATGGCTACACCTTC.

This clone was seen a few times. Distinct nucleotide sequences in the sample also encode this CDR3. V and J are TRBV30 and TRBJ2-2, with TRBD1 matching 7 bases. The CDR3 runs 16 residues. Germline V gene sequence: CDR1 GTSNPN, CDR2 SVGIG (reference sequence). The ends lost 0 bases at V and 1 base at J; junction bases unmatched: 5. This chain's CDR3 is CAWSVTRTGNTGELFF. In DNA, the CDR3 is TGTGCCTGGAGTGTGACCAGGACAGGGAACACCGGGGAGCTGTTTTTT.

This clone came up a few times. The V call is TRBV6-6, the J call TRBJ2-3; TRBD2 matches 14 bases. Germline V gene data show CDR1 as MNHNY and CDR2 as SVGAGI (reference sequence). The CDR3 contains 16 residues. J lost 4 bases, V lost 5 bases, and 5 bases had no gene match. The CDR3 is CASSGTSGSFSDTQYF. CDR3 DNA: TGTGCCAGCAGTGGGACTAGCGGGAGTTTCTCAGATACGCAGTATTTT.

The V and J genes are TRBV7-2 and TRBJ2-5; D perhaps matches TRBD1 (6 bases). Germline loops: CDR1 SGHTA, CDR2 FQGNSA. This CDR3 spans 15 amino acids. Trimming took off 3 bases at V and 3 bases at J, with 14 bases between the two ends. CDR3 nucleotides: TGTGCCAGCAGCTTCCGGACAGAGCAGAAAGAGACCCAGTACTTC. Translated, it gives CASSFRTEQKETQYF.

This sequence joins TRBV5-1 and TRBJ2-3; 13 bases are a match to TRBD2. CDR3 length: 16 residues. The trim removed 3 bases at V and 6 bases at J, leaving 7 bases unmatched. CDR1 is SGHRS and CDR2 is YFSETQ in the germline V gene. CDR3 coding DNA: TGCGCCAGCAGCTATGGACTAGCGGGAGTTGGGGATACGCAGTATTTT. Residues: CASSYGLAGVGDTQYF.

To note about this clone: One junction end does not reproduce the germline sequence, and a read error may be involved. The genes are TRBV30 and TRBJ1-2, with D unclear. This CDR3 has 11 amino acids. Per the germline V gene, CDR1 is GTSNPN and CDR2 is SVGIG (reference sequence). CDR3 sequence: CAWSVHIEIAF. As DNA, the CDR3 is TGTGCCTGGAGTGTACACATCGAAATCGCCTTC.

The chain has TRBV5-1 and TRBJ2-5; 14 bases match TRBD2. J was trimmed by 2 bases and V by 2 bases; bases with no gene match: 2. The CDR3 sequence is 16 residues long. The germline gives CDR1 SGHRS, CDR2 YFSETQ. Written as DNA, the CDR3 is TGCGCCAGCAGCTTCTGGACTAGCGGGGGGCAAGAGACCCAGTACTTC. Translating it yields CASSFWTSGGQETQYF.

This sequence joins TRBV4-2 and TRBJ2-3, with D maybe TRBD2 (6 bases). This CDR3 has 14 residues. The V gene's germline CDR1 is LGHNA and CDR2 YNFKEQ. Trimming took 4 bases from V and 14 from J, leaving 22 bases between them. The CDR3 DNA is TGTGCCAGCAGCCCTCATCCTGGCGGGGCTCCATTGTATTTT. This encodes CASSPHPGGAPLYF.